This T cell receptor (beta chain) was profiled in a study of shared clonotypes between healthy human individuals. The V end was cut by 3 bases, the J end by 2 bases, with 4 bases between. The CDR3 extends over 11 amino acids. Germline V CDR1 and CDR2: GTSNPN, SVGIG (reference sequence). Sequencing used immunoSEQ multiplex PCR; TCRdb keeps in-frame clones, though not all of them. This repertoire shows about 2.4 million clones, 93% found once; its top ten account for approximately 0.35%. Material for sequencing was naive CD4+ T cells from PBMCs. The subset is: CD45RA+ positively selected. The source is a man between 18 and 35 years old in good health. Some clones in this sample may be carry-over from other donors' samples. V is TRBV30 and J is TRBJ2-5; D not certain. CDR3: CAWSKQETQYF. CDR3 sequence (DNA): TGTGCCTGGAGCAAGCAAGAGACCCAGTACTTC.